This T cell receptor (beta chain) was documented in a study of cytomegalovirus exposure and HLA in healthy donors. To note about this clone: The antigen remains undetermined.

Germline V CDR1 and CDR2: SGHDT, YYEEEE. The junction had 9 bases not matched to a gene; V was cut back by 3 bases and J by 0 bases. The CDR3 runs to 16 residues. Study-wide results and caveats: The Asian-associated ancestry cluster reportedly had fewer N-insertions than the 666-donor mean in a later analysis.

Primers: 60 Vbeta forward and 13 Jbeta reverse. Libraries were prepared by immunoSEQ multiplex PCR; TCRdb keeps only in-frame clonotypes and omits some of them. Counted here are 100,000 to 150,000 clones, about 71% occurring once; the ten biggest clones make up 3.3%. This chain connects TRBV5-6 to TRBJ2-7; 7 bases align to TRBD1. This receptor was identified in a woman in her forties or fifties in good health and CMV-seronegative. What was sequenced was PBMCs. CDR3 amino acids: CASSSTWTGTSYEQYF. CDR3 DNA sequence: TGTGCCAGCAGCTCAACCTGGACAGGTACCTCCTACGAGCAGTACTTC.